A single sample gave rise to the 18 T cell receptor beta chains below, sequenced in a study of blood T cell repertoires in COVID-19. The method was immunoSEQ multiplex PCR; TCRdb's version includes in-frame clones alone and lacks a portion of them. Among some 320,000 clones listed, 70% to 90% were seen once. Sample: PBMCs or T cells enriched from blood (not recorded which). The receptors here all came from a woman aged 25 to 39 who had recovered from COVID-19.

The table lists this clone with a count of one. V and J are TRBV5-1 and TRBJ2-7; TRBD1 might be the D (6 bases). Trimming shortened V by 0 bases and J by 2 bases, and 15 bases separated the two germline ends. The CDR3 loop spans 16 amino acids. Germline CDR1 and CDR2: SGHRS and YFSETQ. CDR3 sequence reads: CASSLAYDRTAYEQYF. The CDR3 coding sequence is TGCGCCAGCAGCTTGGCTTACGACAGGACCGCCTACGAGCAGTACTTC.

V usage is TRBV3-1 (or the pseudogene TRBV3-2) and J usage is TRBJ2-1; 9 bases agree with TRBD2. Germline trimming cut 4 bases from V and 2 bases from J; bases unmatched to any gene: 15. CDR3 length equals 19 residues. Germline loops: CDR1 LGHDT, CDR2 YNNKEL (reference sequence). In DNA, the CDR3 is TGTGCCAGCAGCCCCAGGGGCCAGCGGGGGGCTATTCCCTACAATGAGCAGTTCTTC. The encoded protein is CASSPRGQRGAIPYNEQFF.

The chain joins TRBV18 to TRBJ1-2; TRBD1 might be the D (6 bases). This CDR3 region has 15 residues. CDR1 and CDR2 from the germline V gene are KGHSH and LQKENI. Trimming left V 2 bases short and J 3 bases short, with 13 bases between. In DNA, the CDR3 is TGTGCCAGCTCACCAAATACAGGGAGCGACTATGGCTACACCTTC. Amino acids: CASSPNTGSDYGYTF.

This clone has a single count. This chain links TRBV10-2 with TRBJ1-1; D is unresolved. V was clipped by 6 bases and J by 5 bases, with 10 bases between them. The CDR3 runs 12 residues. The germline CDR1 and CDR2 sequences are WSHSY and SAAADI. The CDR3 spells CASSLVWTEAFF. CDR3 sequence (DNA): TGCGCCAGCAGCTTAGTATGGACTGAAGCTTTCTTT.

V and J are TRBV20-1 and TRBJ2-3, with TRBD2 identical over 13 bases. Germline V gene data show CDR1 as DFQATT and CDR2 as SNEGSKA (reference sequence). V was pared by 5 bases and J by 3 bases, with 5 bases of the junction left unmatched. CDR3 length: 15 amino acids. CDR3 coding DNA: TGCAGTGCTCGTGGGACTAGCGGGGTTACAGATACGCAGTATTTT. Translated, it gives CSARGTSGVTDTQYF.

The chain couples TRBV14 to TRBJ2-5, with D tentatively TRBD2 (5 bases). CDR3 length equals 15 residues. The germline V and J ends were trimmed by 0 bases and 2 bases, with 10 bases remaining between them. Germline V gene lookup returns CDR1 SGHDN and CDR2 FVKESK. This CDR3 is CASSQEGLAQETQYF. As DNA, the CDR3 is TGTGCCAGCAGCCAAGAAGGGCTAGCACAAGAGACCCAGTACTTC.

The J gene is TRBJ1-5, the V gene TRBV27; 7 bases agree with TRBD1. The V gene's germline CDR1 is MNHEY and CDR2 SMNVEV (reference sequence). This CDR3 contains 16 residues. V gave up 6 bases and J gave up 4 bases; unmatched junction bases: 12. CDR3 coding DNA: TGTGCCAGCAGCCCCATCGGACAGGTGACAAATCAGCCCCAGCATTTT. Translation gives CASSPIGQVTNQPQHF.

V and J are TRBV5-1 and TRBJ1-1; possibly TRBD1 for D (5 bases). The germline V and J ends were trimmed by 4 bases and 3 bases, with 13 bases remaining between them. Germline V gene sequence: CDR1 SGHRS, CDR2 YFSETQ. This CDR3 is 14 amino acids long. The CDR3 loop is CASSPRPGDTEAFF. The CDR3 bases are TGCGCCAGCAGCCCGAGGCCGGGGGACACTGAAGCTTTCTTT.

This chain joins TRBV18 and TRBJ1-3; no firm D call. Looked up from germline, CDR1 is KGHSH and CDR2 is LQKENI. This CDR3 is 13 amino acids long. Deletions cut 5 bases from V and 4 bases from J, with 9 bases between. This CDR3 is CASSATPGNTIYF. The CDR3 coding sequence is TGTGCCAGCTCAGCGACACCAGGAAACACCATATATTTT.

The chain has TRBV20-1 and TRBJ2-3; D is undetermined. CDR1 DFQATT and CDR2 SNEGSKA come from the germline V gene (reference sequence). The CDR3 spans 11 residues. The V and J ends lost 6 bases and 2 bases respectively, with 6 bases between them. This chain's CDR3 is CSAESTDTQYF. DNA for the CDR3: TGCAGTGCGGAGTCCACAGATACGCAGTATTTT.

The rearrangement uses TRBV6-2 or TRBV6-3 and TRBJ1-5; D might be TRBD1 (6 bases). V shed 0 bases and J shed 0 bases, with 21 bases lying between them. CDR1 and CDR2 from the germline V gene are MNHEY and SVGEGT. This CDR3 contains 20 residues. For the CDR3, the DNA is TGTGCCAGCAGTTACTCGGGATACGGGACAAGGGCGTATAGCAATCAGCCCCAGCATTTT. It specifies CASSYSGYGTRAYSNQPQHF.

This chain joins TRBV28 and TRBJ2-5; perhaps TRBD2 as D (5 bases). This CDR3 spans 15 amino acids. The germline V gene encodes CDR1 MDHEN and CDR2 SYDVKM. V was shortened by 8 bases and J by 0 bases, with 16 bases between the two germline ends. The CDR3: CASERGPFYQETQYF. The CDR3 DNA sequence: TGTGCCAGCGAGAGAGGGCCCTTCTACCAAGAGACCCAGTACTTC.

DNA for the CDR3: TGTGCCAGCAGCTTGGATCAATCACAGGGGAGTACCACTGAAGCTTTCTTT. It specifies CASSLDQSQGSTTEAFF. The rearrangement uses TRBV5-6 and TRBJ1-1; 7 bases agree with TRBD1. CDR3 length equals 17 residues. V was clipped by 0 bases and J by 4 bases; unmatched bases: 12. CDR1 and CDR2 from the germline V gene are SGHDT and YYEEEE.

The chain links TRBV2 to TRBJ1-6; D is unresolved. CDR1 and CDR2 from the germline V gene are SNHLY and FYNNEI. The CDR3 runs 14 residues. The ends were cut back, 4 bases at V and 7 bases at J, with 11 bases in the middle. The CDR3, as DNA: TGTGCCAGCAGTGCTAGCCCGGCAAATTCACCCCTCCACTTT. Translating it yields CASSASPANSPLHF.

The chain links TRBV18 to TRBJ2-3, with 7 positions matching TRBD1. The CDR3 covers 17 residues. With 3 bases clipped from V and 4 bases from J, the junction kept 13 bases outside the gene matches. Germline-derived CDR1 and CDR2 are KGHSH and LQKENI. The CDR3 DNA sequence: TGTGCCAGCTCACCTCTTGGACAGGCCAACCTCGCAGATACGCAGTATTTT. Its protein product is CASSPLGQANLADTQYF.

The chain recombines TRBV25-1 with TRBJ2-1, with TRBD1 identical over 7 bases. CDR3 size: 16 residues. V lost 4 bases to trimming and J lost 2 bases; unmatched junction nucleotides: 8. Germline-derived CDR1 and CDR2 are MGHDK and SYGVNS. CDR3 sequence (DNA): TGTGCCAGCAGTGGACCGACAGGGCCTACCTACAATGAGCAGTTCTTC. The encoded protein is CASSGPTGPTYNEQFF.

The rearrangement joins TRBV5-4 to TRBJ2-7, with 7 bases that match TRBD2. The germline V gene encodes CDR1 SGHNT and CDR2 YYREEE (reference sequence). Germline trimming cut 6 bases from V and 5 bases from J; bases unmatched to any gene: 11. CDR3 length: 14 amino acids. DNA for the CDR3: TGTGCCAGCACCCCCGGCGGCGGGGGTCACGAGCAGTACTTC. The encoded protein is CASTPGGGGHEQYF.

The chain combines TRBV7-2 with TRBJ1-1, with a weak D call TRBD1 (6 bases). Germline V gene lookup returns CDR1 SGHTA and CDR2 FQGNSA. This CDR3 has 13 amino acids. Trimming removed 4 bases at V and 5 bases at J, with 11 bases between. Written as DNA, the CDR3 is TGTGCCAGCAGCTATCGTAGGGGGACTGAAGCTTTCTTT. This encodes CASSYRRGTEAFF.